The 15 T cell receptor beta chains below all came from one sample that was sequenced in a study of regulatory T cells in long-lasting Graves disease. To make TCR beta libraries, researchers used iRepertoire HTBI primers and Arm-PCR of CDR3 regions. From the multiplex PCR reads, TCRdb called clonotypes with MiXCR, one entry per CDR3 protein. The data show approximately 540,000 distinct CDR3 sequences, 9.5% to 15% seen once. The sample's time point: newly diagnosed GD, antithyroid drugs for less than 3 months. PBMCs provided the RNA from which the TCR library was made. These data were also filed under a second study, of T cells in Graves' hyperthyroidism and ophthalmopathy.

Source: peripheral blood mononuclear cells (PBMCs), taken at new diagnosis, from a patient treated with antithyroid drugs. The origin of the receptors is a woman between 25 and 40 years old with Graves disease.

This clonotype was counted ten times or more. The V call is TRBV18, the J call TRBJ2-5; D is unclear. V lost 3 bases and J lost 2, with 4 bases in between. Germline-derived CDR1 and CDR2 are KGHSH and LQKENI. This CDR3 comprises 12 residues. This CDR3 is CASSPIQETQYF. In nucleotides, the CDR3 is TGTGCCAGCTCACCGATACAAGAGACCCAGTACTTC.

This clonotype has ten or more counts. J is TRBJ1-4 and V is TRBV3-1, with D tentatively TRBD1 (6 bases). The CDR3 totals 15 residues. Looked up from germline, CDR1 is LGHDT and CDR2 is YNNKEL (reference sequence). V was shortened by 1 base and J by 8 bases, with 14 bases between the two germline ends. The CDR3: CASSQGVGGDEKLFF. The CDR3 DNA reads as TGTGCCAGCAGCCAAGGGGTAGGGGGGGACGAAAAACTGTTTTTT.

This chain links TRBV3-1 with TRBJ1-5; D gene unclear. This CDR3 is 13 amino acids long. V was trimmed by 1 base and J by 7 bases, leaving 8 bases between them. Germline V CDR1 and CDR2: LGHDT, YNNKEL (reference sequence). The CDR3 spells CASSQGRAQPQHF. The CDR3 nucleotides are TGTGCCAGCAGCCAAGGGCGAGCACAGCCCCAGCATTTT.

This clonotype was counted ten times or more. The chain uses TRBV27 and TRBJ2-3, with D perhaps matching TRBD2 (7 bases). This CDR3 region has 22 residues. Germline assignment: CDR1 MNHEY and CDR2 SMNVEV (reference sequence). Trimming removed 4 bases from V and 0 bases from J, with 32 bases in between. CDR3 loop: CASSWAPVAGVLGGKSTDTQYF. DNA of the CDR3: TGTGCCAGCAGTTGGGCACCTGTCGCGGGAGTGTTAGGGGGGAAGAGCACAGATACGCAGTATTTT.

This clonotype was counted at least ten times. This chain's CDR3 is CAWAGGPGSGELFF. The CDR3 coding sequence is TGTGCCTGGGCCGGAGGGCCAGGATCCGGGGAGCTGTTTTTT. The V gene is TRBV30, the J gene TRBJ2-2; tentative D call: TRBD2 (6 bases). The CDR3 is 14 residues long. V lost 5 bases and J 6 bases, leaving 16 bases between the germline ends. From germline, CDR1 is GTSNPN and CDR2 SVGIG (reference sequence). The entire variable domain, with the rest obtained from reference TRBV30 and TRBJ2-2, is as follows: SQTIHQWPATLVQPVGSPLSLECTVEGTSNPNLYWYRQAAGRGLQLLFYSVGIGQISSEVPQNLSASRPQDRQFILSSKKLLLSDSGFYLCAWAGGPGSGELFFGEGSRLTVL.

V and J are TRBV2 and TRBJ2-3; 9 bases are a match to TRBD2. Germline V gene data show CDR1 as SNHLY and CDR2 as FYNNEI. The V and J ends lost 7 bases and 0 bases, in that order; junction bases with no gene match: 8. The CDR3 has 16 amino acids. Here the CDR3 reads CASMLASGTSTDTQYF. The DNA for the CDR3 is TGTGCCAGCATGCTCGCTAGCGGGACTAGCACAGATACGCAGTATTTT.

Points on this clonotype: Since a much larger clone is just one base distant, this may be a read error. The chain couples TRBV7-6 to TRBJ2-3, with 10 bases aligning to TRBD2. Germline V gives CDR1 SGHVS, CDR2 FNYEAQ. The CDR3 is made up of 16 amino acids. CDR3 bases: TGTGCCAGCAGCCGACGACTAGCGGGCAGCACAGATGCGCAGTATTTT. The encoded protein is CASSRRLAGSTDAQYF.

This clonotype has only a few counts. The V gene is TRBV5-8, the J gene TRBJ1-1; TRBD1 agrees at 7 bases. The germline V gene encodes CDR1 SGHTS and CDR2 YDEGEE. Trimming at V came to 2 bases and at J to 12 bases, leaving 16 bases not matched to a gene. CDR3 length: 15 amino acids. The CDR3 is CASSFDSTGAAGTFF. DNA for the CDR3: TGTGCCAGCAGCTTTGACTCAACAGGGGCCGCGGGAACTTTCTTT.

At least ten counts were recorded for this clonotype. The chain employs TRBV5-5 and TRBJ2-1; 12 bases fit TRBD2. The CDR3 covers 17 residues. CDR1 is SGHKS and CDR2 is YYEKEE in the germline V gene (reference sequence). The J segment lost 3 bases and the V segment lost 2 bases, leaving 6 bases of the junction unmatched. This CDR3 is CASSFVLAGGYYNEQFF. The DNA of the CDR3 is TGTGCCAGCAGCTTCGTACTAGCGGGAGGTTACTACAATGAGCAGTTCTTC.

In this sample, this clonotype turned up many times. The chain carries TRBV12-3 or TRBV12-4 and TRBJ2-7; 8 positions match TRBD2. Germline trimming cut 6 bases from V and 0 bases from J; bases unmatched to any gene: 7. This CDR3 is built from 15 residues. The CDR3 DNA follows: TGTGCCAGCAGAACGAGCGGGGGTAGCTCCTACGAGCAGTACTTC. Amino acid sequence: CASRTSGGSSYEQYF.

As concerns this clonotype: A much larger clone lies one base from this, so it may be a read error. The CDR3 sequence is CASSLEPRDTSNGQFF. DNA for the CDR3: TGTGCCAGCAGCCTCGAACCCCGGGACACTAGTAATGGGCAGTTCTTC. The chain links TRBV9 to TRBJ2-1, with D perhaps matching TRBD1 (6 bases). Germline assignment: CDR1 SGDLS and CDR2 YYNGEE. This CDR3 comprises 16 residues.

This clonotype was seen a single time. The rearrangement uses TRBV11-1 and TRBJ1-2; perhaps TRBD1 as D (5 bases). V gave up 3 bases and J gave up 0 bases, with 11 bases separating them. Germline lookup yields CDR1 SGHAT and CDR2 FQDESV (reference sequence). The CDR3 sequence is 15 residues long. CDR3 DNA: TGTGCCAGCAGCTTCCTAGGACATACTAACTATGGCTACACCTTC. It yields the protein CASSFLGHTNYGYTF.

Points on this clonotype: A far more abundant clone sits one base away, making this likely a read error. The chain recombines TRBV12-3 or TRBV12-4 with TRBJ2-1; 10 bases line up with TRBD2. V was clipped by 6 bases and J by 10 bases; unmatched bases: 12. CDR3 length: 15 residues. CDR3 in DNA: TGTGCCAGCAGGTCTACTAGCGGGACTTTGTACGAGCAGTTCTTC. It codes for CASRSTSGTLYEQFF.

The gene calls are TRBV6-2 or TRBV6-3 and TRBJ2-7; tentatively, D is TRBD2 (6 bases). The V gene lost 0 bases and the J gene lost 0 bases, with 9 bases spanning the gap. Germline CDR1 reads MNHEY; CDR2 reads SVGEGT. The CDR3 is 15 residues long. The CDR3 sequence: CASSYSAGDSYEQYF. The DNA of the CDR3 is TGTGCCAGCAGTTACTCAGCGGGCGACTCCTACGAGCAGTACTTC.

This clonotype showed up many times. The rearrangement links TRBV6-2 or TRBV6-3 to TRBJ2-7, with D perhaps matching TRBD2 (7 bases). This CDR3 has 16 amino acids. V was clipped by 5 bases and J by 3 bases, with 20 bases between them. Germline CDR1 and CDR2: MNHEY and SVGEGT. The CDR3 nucleotides read TGTGCCAGCAGTACCACAGGGCAGAGGGGGGGCTACGAGCAGTACTTC. Encoded protein: CASSTTGQRGGYEQYF.